This T cell receptor beta chain was retrieved from a study of CD8 T cells in Susac syndrome. RNA, at roughly 0.45 to 1 ug, was reverse transcribed with random hexamers. An immunoSEQ multiplex PCR amplified TCR beta CDR3 over 54 Vbeta and 13 Jbeta. In TCRdb, the immunoSEQ multiplex PCR reads were re-called with MiXCR into one record per CDR3 protein. The sample holds some 120,000 distinct CDR3 sequences; over 85% are singletons and the top ten take around 0.087%. The germline gives CDR1 SGHTA, CDR2 FQGNSA. V gave up 2 bases and J gave up 0 bases, with 11 bases separating them. The CDR3 has 16 amino acids. Study outcomes and limitations: The study recognized that the number of individuals in its TCR sequencing and HLA analysis was relatively small.

Sequencing of TCR beta drew on CD8+ and CD4+ T cells from blood. Healthy donors, matched for age and sex, constituted the control group. This clonotype has just one count. Its target is unknown. The chain has TRBV7-2 and TRBJ2-1, with D possibly being TRBD2 (6 bases). The TCR originated in a human donor in good health. The material sequenced was CD4+ T cells from PBMCs. The CDR3 loop reads CASSLTSSSSYNEQFF. Written as DNA, the CDR3 is TGTGCCAGCAGCTTAACTAGCTCGAGCTCCTACAATGAGCAGTTCTTC. Full variable domain (rest looked up from reference TRBV7-2 and TRBJ2-1): GAGVSQSPSNKVTEKGKDVELRCDPISGHTALYWYRQSLGQGLEFLIYFQGNSAPDKSGLPSDRFSAERTGGSVSTLTIQRTQQEDSAVYLCASSLTSSSSYNEQFFGPGTRLTVL.